These T cell receptor beta chains were read from a single sample in a study of lymphopenia after photon versus proton radiotherapy. TCRdb keeps only in-frame clones here, not all; method: immunoSEQ multiplex PCR. The data hold some 40,000 clones, with approximately 86% observed a single time. The starting material was peripheral blood, obtained from a patient treated with proton-based radiotherapy. Every receptor here comes from a woman aged 70-85 years with pancreatic cancer. Some clones in this sample may be carry-over from other donors' samples. The conserved cysteine and the conserved F or W are not part of the CDR3 here. The order of the fields is J gene, V gene, CDR3 protein.

j_gene: TRBJ2-3
v_gene: TRBV6-5
CDR3aa: ASSPRGAEVDTQY

j_gene: TRBJ1-1
v_gene: TRBV7-2
CDR3aa: ASSLARTSDVGAF

j_gene: TRBJ2-2
v_gene: TRBV27
CDR3aa: ASSSGGPTGELF

j_gene: TRBJ1-1
v_gene: TRBV14
CDR3aa: ASSPKGTEAF

j_gene: TRBJ1-5
v_gene: TRBV19
CDR3aa: ASSTRDSFNQPQH

j_gene: TRBJ2-7
v_gene: TRBV4-1
CDR3aa: ASSPSQGSDTYEQY

j_gene: TRBJ2-1
v_gene: TRBV19
CDR3aa: ASSTSTPRLAGVSNEQF

j_gene: TRBJ2-7
v_gene: TRBV28
CDR3aa: ASSSPAGAYEQY

j_gene: TRBJ2-7
v_gene: TRBV29-1
CDR3aa: SVEAGRASSYEQY

j_gene: TRBJ1-1
v_gene: TRBV7-9
CDR3aa: ASSFPFGGTEAF

j_gene: TRBJ2-1
v_gene: TRBV4-3
CDR3aa: ASSQDNRLGEQF

j_gene: TRBJ2-5
v_gene: TRBV28
CDR3aa: ASSPAGPPETQY

j_gene: TRBJ2-7
v_gene: TRBV19
CDR3aa: ATTDGSYEQY

j_gene: TRBJ2-7
v_gene: TRBV5-1
CDR3aa: ASRPGSTGGEQY

j_gene: TRBJ1-5
v_gene: TRBV28
CDR3aa: ASNPPGDQPQH

j_gene: TRBJ2-1
v_gene: TRBV29-1
CDR3aa: SVDRDGSSGNEQF

j_gene: TRBJ2-2
v_gene: TRBV11-2
CDR3aa: ASSTDRVFGELF

j_gene: TRBJ2-5
v_gene: TRBV30
CDR3aa: AWSPQALEETQY

j_gene: TRBJ2-7
v_gene: TRBV5-5
CDR3aa: ASSSSLPGTGQIGGYEQY

j_gene: TRBJ1-3
v_gene: TRBV4-1
CDR3aa: ASSPDREAGNTIY

j_gene: TRBJ2-7
v_gene: TRBV29-1
CDR3aa: SVAPGQGVYEQY

j_gene: TRBJ2-3
v_gene: TRBV5-1
CDR3aa: ASSLVRAADDTQY

j_gene: TRBJ2-1
v_gene: TRBV4-2
CDR3aa: ASSQDRLRLNEQF

j_gene: TRBJ1-1
v_gene: TRBV2
CDR3aa: ASSLDSASTEAF

j_gene: TRBJ1-2
v_gene: TRBV11-2
CDR3aa: ASSLASGYGYT

j_gene: TRBJ2-3
v_gene: TRBV5-1
CDR3aa: ASSLAVSGSIDTQY

j_gene: TRBJ1-1
v_gene: TRBV5-1
CDR3aa: ASSLTDREFF

j_gene: TRBJ2-3
v_gene: TRBV27
CDR3aa: ASSLGLGSGSSTDTQY

j_gene: TRBJ1-5
v_gene: TRBV29-1
CDR3aa: SVDRGNQPQH

j_gene: TRBJ2-1
v_gene: TRBV5-4
CDR3aa: ASRGDRASYNEQF

j_gene: TRBJ1-1
v_gene: TRBV30
CDR3aa: ARTGVNTEAF

j_gene: TRBJ2-5
v_gene: TRBV11-2
CDR3aa: ASSSGNQETQY

j_gene: TRBJ2-1
v_gene: TRBV10-3
CDR3aa: AIRGTSGSGNEQF

j_gene: TRBJ2-3
v_gene: TRBV5-1
CDR3aa: ASSLGQNTDTQY

j_gene: TRBJ2-2
v_gene: TRBV19
CDR3aa: ASSSSGAGELF

j_gene: TRBJ2-1
v_gene: TRBV18
CDR3aa: ASSPREGRNEQF

j_gene: TRBJ2-1
v_gene: TRBV12-5
CDR3aa: ASASGSSYNEQF

j_gene: TRBJ1-1
v_gene: TRBV6-5
CDR3aa: ASSSGTPTEAF

j_gene: TRBJ1-5
v_gene: TRBV30
CDR3aa: ACGGAGNQPQH

j_gene: TRBJ2-2
v_gene: TRBV9
CDR3aa: ASSYRTSGPVGELF

j_gene: TRBJ1-5
v_gene: TRBV7-6
CDR3aa: ASSPSGNNQPQH

j_gene: TRBJ1-2
v_gene: TRBV28
CDR3aa: ASRGVWVDYGYT

j_gene: TRBJ1-4
v_gene: TRBV6-1
CDR3aa: ASSEAGVRAPEKLF

j_gene: TRBJ2-2
v_gene: TRBV30
CDR3aa: AWSPLSASNTGELF

j_gene: TRBJ2-7
v_gene: TRBV5-4
CDR3aa: ASSPLASGSSAYEQY

j_gene: TRBJ2-2
v_gene: TRBV19
CDR3aa: ASSSQRGGELF

j_gene: TRBJ1-3
v_gene: TRBV19
CDR3aa: ASSISGTGNTIY

j_gene: TRBJ2-7
v_gene: TRBV7-2
CDR3aa: ASSLGSVGIPSLEQY